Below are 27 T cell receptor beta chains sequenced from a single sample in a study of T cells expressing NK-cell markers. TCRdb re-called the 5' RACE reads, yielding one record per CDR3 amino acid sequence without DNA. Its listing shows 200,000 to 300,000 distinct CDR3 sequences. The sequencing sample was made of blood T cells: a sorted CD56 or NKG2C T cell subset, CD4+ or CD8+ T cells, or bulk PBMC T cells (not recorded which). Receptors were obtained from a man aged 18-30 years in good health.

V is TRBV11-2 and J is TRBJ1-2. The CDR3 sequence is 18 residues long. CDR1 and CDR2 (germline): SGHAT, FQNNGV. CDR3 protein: CASSLGIRGTGTQRGYTF. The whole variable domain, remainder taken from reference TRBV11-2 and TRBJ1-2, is EAGVAQSPRYKIIEKRQSVAFWCNPISGHATLYWYQQILGQGPKLLIQFQNNGVVDDSQLPKDRFSAERLKGVDSTLKIQPAKLEDSAVYLCASSLGIRGTGTQRGYTFGSGTRLTVV.

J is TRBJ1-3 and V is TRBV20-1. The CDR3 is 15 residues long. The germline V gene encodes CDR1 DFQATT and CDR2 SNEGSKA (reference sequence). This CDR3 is CSARDGAGAGNTIYF.

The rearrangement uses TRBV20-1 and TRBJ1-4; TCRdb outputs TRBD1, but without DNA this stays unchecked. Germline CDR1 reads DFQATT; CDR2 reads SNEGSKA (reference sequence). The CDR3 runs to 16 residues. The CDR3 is CSARGLRGRDNEKLFF.

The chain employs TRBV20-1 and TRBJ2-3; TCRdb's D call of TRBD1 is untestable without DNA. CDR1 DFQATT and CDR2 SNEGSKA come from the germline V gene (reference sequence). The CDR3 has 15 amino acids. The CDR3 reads CSAWNPGLVSDTQYF.

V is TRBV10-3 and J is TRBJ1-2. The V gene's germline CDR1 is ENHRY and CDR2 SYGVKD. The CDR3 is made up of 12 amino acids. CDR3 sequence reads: CAISDGTYGYTF.

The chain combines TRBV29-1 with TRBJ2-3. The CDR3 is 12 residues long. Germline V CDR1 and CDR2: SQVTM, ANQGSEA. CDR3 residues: CSVTTSTDTQYF.

CDR3: CAISGQIQGTNSPLHF. V is TRBV10-3 and J is TRBJ1-6; TCRdb gives TRBD1 as the D gene, but with no DNA this cannot be confirmed. The CDR3 consists of 16 residues. From germline, CDR1 is ENHRY and CDR2 SYGVKD.

The CDR3 here is CASSQDRSGLGIAGELFF. The chain has TRBV4-3 and TRBJ2-2; lacking DNA, the TRBD2 call made by TCRdb goes unchecked. CDR1 and CDR2 from the germline V gene are LGHNA and YSLEER. The CDR3 loop spans 18 amino acids.

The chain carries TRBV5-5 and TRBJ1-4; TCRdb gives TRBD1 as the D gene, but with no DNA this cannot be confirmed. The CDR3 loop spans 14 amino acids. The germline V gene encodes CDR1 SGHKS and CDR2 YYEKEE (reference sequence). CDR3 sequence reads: CASSPGDSPEKLFF.

The CDR3 spells CASSGCGGPGNNEQFF. This chain connects TRBV10-1 to TRBJ2-1; TCRdb outputs TRBD1, but without DNA this stays unchecked. Germline V lookup: CDR1 WNHNN, CDR2 SYGVQD (reference sequence). The length of the CDR3 is 16 residues.

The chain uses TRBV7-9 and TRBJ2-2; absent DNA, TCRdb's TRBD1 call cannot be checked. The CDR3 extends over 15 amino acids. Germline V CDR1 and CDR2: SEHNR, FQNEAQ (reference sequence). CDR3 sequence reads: CASSSRARDTGELFF. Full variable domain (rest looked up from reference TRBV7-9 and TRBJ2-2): DTGVSQNPRHKITKRGQNVTFRCDPISEHNRLYWYRQTLGQGPEFLTYFQNEAQLEKSRLLSDRFSAERPKGSFSTLEIQRTEQGDSAMYLCASSSRARDTGELFFGEGSRLTVL.

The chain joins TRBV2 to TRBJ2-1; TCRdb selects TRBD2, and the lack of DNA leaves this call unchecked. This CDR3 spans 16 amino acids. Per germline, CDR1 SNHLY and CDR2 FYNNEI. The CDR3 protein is CASSLRLAGANNEQFF. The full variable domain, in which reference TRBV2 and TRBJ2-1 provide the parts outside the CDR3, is EPEVTQTPSHQVTQMGQEVILRCVPISNHLYFYWYRQILGQKVEFLVSFYNNEISEKSEIFDDQFSVERPDGSNFTLKIRSTKLEDSAMYFCASSLRLAGANNEQFFGPGTRLTVL.

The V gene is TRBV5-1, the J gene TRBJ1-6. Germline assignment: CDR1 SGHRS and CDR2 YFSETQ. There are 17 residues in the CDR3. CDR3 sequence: CASSLERTSSYNSPLHF.

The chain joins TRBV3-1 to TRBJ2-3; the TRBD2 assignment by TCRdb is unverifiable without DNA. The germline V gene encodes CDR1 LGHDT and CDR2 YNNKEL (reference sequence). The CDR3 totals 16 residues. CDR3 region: CASSQVAGRLTDTQYF.

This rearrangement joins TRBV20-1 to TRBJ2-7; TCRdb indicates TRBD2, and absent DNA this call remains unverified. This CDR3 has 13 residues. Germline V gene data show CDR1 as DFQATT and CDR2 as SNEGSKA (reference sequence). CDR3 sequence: CSAPPGLTYEQYF.

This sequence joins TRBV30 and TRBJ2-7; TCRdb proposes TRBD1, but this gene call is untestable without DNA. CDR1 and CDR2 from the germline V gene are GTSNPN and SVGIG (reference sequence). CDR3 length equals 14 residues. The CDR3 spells CAWRGDSYLEEQYF.

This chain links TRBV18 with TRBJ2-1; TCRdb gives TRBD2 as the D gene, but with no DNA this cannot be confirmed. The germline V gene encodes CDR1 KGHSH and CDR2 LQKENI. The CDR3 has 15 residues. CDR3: CASSPRGQSYNEQFF.

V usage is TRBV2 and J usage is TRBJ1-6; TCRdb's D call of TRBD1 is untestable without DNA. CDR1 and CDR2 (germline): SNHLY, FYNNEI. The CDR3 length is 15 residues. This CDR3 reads CASSEARGRDSPLHF.

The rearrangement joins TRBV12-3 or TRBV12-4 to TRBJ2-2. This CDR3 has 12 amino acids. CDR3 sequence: CASSLDVRGLFF.

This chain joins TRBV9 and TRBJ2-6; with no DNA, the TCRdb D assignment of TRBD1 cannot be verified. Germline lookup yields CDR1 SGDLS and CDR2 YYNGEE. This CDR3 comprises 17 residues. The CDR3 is CASSSTLGGAGANVLTF.

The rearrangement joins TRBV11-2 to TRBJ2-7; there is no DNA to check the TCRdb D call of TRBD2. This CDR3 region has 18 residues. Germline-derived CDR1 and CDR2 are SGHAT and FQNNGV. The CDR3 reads CASSWSLPIGLAGYEQYF. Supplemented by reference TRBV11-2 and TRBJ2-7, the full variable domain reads EAGVAQSPRYKIIEKRQSVAFWCNPISGHATLYWYQQILGQGPKLLIQFQNNGVVDDSQLPKDRFSAERLKGVDSTLKIQPAKLEDSAVYLCASSWSLPIGLAGYEQYFGPGTRLTVT.

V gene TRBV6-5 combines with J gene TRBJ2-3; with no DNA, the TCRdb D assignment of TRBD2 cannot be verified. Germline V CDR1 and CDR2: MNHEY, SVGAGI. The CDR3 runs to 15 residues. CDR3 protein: CASSYVGLAGDTQYF.

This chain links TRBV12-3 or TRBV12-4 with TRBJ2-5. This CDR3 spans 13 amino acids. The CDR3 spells CASTFGSWETQYF.

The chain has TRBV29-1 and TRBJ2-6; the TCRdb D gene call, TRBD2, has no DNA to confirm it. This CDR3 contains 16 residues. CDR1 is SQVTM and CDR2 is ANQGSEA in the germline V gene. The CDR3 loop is CSVGYGSGSGANVLTF.

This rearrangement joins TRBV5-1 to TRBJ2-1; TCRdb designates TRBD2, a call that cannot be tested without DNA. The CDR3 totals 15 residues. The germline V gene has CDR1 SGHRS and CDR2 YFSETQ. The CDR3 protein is CASQSGSATYNEQFF.

The CDR3 spells CASSLKGQGNGELFF. The rearrangement joins TRBV7-2 to TRBJ2-2; there is no DNA to check the TCRdb D call of TRBD1. Germline lookup yields CDR1 SGHTA and CDR2 FQGNSA. The CDR3 covers 15 residues.

CDR3 protein: CATNNGPGQGLRDGYTF. The rearrangement uses TRBV27 and TRBJ1-2; checking the TCRdb D call of TRBD1 is not possible without DNA. Per germline, CDR1 MNHEY and CDR2 SMNVEV (reference sequence). The CDR3 is made up of 17 amino acids.